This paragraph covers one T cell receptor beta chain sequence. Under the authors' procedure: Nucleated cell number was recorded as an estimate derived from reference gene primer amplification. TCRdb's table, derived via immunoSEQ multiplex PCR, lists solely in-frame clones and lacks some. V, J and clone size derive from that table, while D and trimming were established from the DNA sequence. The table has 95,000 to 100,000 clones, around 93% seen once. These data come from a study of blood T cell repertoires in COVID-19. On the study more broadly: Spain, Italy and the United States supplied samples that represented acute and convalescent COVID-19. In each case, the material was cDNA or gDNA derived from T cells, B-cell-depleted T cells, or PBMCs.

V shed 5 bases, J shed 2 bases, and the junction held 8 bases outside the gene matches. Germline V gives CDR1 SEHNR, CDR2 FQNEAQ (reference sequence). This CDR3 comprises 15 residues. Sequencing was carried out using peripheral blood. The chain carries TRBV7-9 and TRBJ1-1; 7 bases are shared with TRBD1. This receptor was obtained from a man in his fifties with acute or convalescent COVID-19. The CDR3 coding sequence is TGTGCCAGCAGCGCCCAATTAGGGGGCAACACTGAAGCTTTCTTT. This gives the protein CASSAQLGGNTEAFF. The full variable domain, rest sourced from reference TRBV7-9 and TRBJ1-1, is DTGVSQNPRHKITKRGQNVTFRCDPISEHNRLYWYRQTLGQGPEFLTYFQNEAQLEKSRLLSDRFSAERPKGSFSTLEIQRTEQGDSAMYLCASSAQLGGNTEAFFGQGTRLTVV.